This T cell receptor (beta chain) was sequenced in a study of CD8+ T cells in alopecia areata. Extraction and reverse transcription of RNA yielded cDNA as the sequencing template. Using immunoSEQ multiplex PCR, the repertoire was profiled, and TCRdb retains in-frame clones only, with some absent. The sample has 150,000 to 200,000 clones, 45% to 75% seen once. Findings and caveats of the study: In blood and scalp, many expanded lesional clones persisted during tofacitinib. Scalp sequencing captures resident alphabeta T cells of normal skin too.

With regard to this clone: Its antigen is currently unknown.

The treatment denotes: oral pan-JAK inhibitor, 5-10 mg twice daily. J gave up 6 bases and V 4 bases, and 4 bases lay outside the gene matches. CDR3 length equals 15 residues. Germline-derived CDR1 and CDR2 are LNHNV and YYDKDF (reference sequence). Sequencing was performed on CD4+ T cells sorted from blood, taken at week 4, from a patient treated with tofacitinib. The sequence was obtained from a human donor with alopecia areata. The chain links TRBV15 to TRBJ2-3; 13 bases agree with TRBD2. CDR3 bases: TGTGCCACCAGCAAACTAGCGGGGGGGTTTGATACGCAGTATTTT. Protein sequence: CATSKLAGGFDTQYF.